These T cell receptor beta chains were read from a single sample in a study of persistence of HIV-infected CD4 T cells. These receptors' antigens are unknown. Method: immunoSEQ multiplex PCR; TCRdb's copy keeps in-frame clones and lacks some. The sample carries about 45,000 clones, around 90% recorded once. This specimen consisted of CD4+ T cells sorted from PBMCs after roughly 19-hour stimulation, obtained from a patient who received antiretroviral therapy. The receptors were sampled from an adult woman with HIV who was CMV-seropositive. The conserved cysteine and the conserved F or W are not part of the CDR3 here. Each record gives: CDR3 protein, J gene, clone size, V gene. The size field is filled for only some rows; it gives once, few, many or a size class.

SVGGSPGMLTDTQY	TRBJ2-3	.	TRBV29-1
ASSREPGQGFNQPQH	TRBJ1-5	.	TRBV6-2/TRBV6-3
ASRYGGGAEAF	TRBJ1-1	.	TRBV28
ASSSRLALGETQY	TRBJ2-5	.	TRBV11-3
ASSIPGQGVSDTQY	TRBJ2-3	.	TRBV19
ASSLGGGRGDEQY	TRBJ2-7	.	TRBV28
ASSRTGLTEQY	TRBJ2-7	.	TRBV18
ASSAEIVPFEQY	TRBJ2-7	.	TRBV7-9
AISESQGPQH	TRBJ1-5	.	TRBV10-3
ATRSTGANVLT	TRBJ2-6	.	TRBV24-1
ASSLATGEYGYT	TRBJ1-2	.	TRBV7-2
ATSDFQGGGELF	TRBJ2-2	.	TRBV24-1
ASGHDTPGDVGLGATNEKLF	TRBJ1-4	.	TRBV12-5
ASSLRGTGNTIY	TRBJ1-3	.	TRBV2
ASSRDTGTGYGYT	TRBJ1-2	.	TRBV4-3
ASSQERNRQHGYT	TRBJ1-2	.	TRBV4-3
ASNSSGGANIQY	TRBJ2-4	.	TRBV21-1
SVGTTGGGYT	TRBJ1-2	.	TRBV29-1
ASSVGGTGRIYEQY	TRBJ2-7	.	TRBV9
ASSLVGSRNTEAF	TRBJ1-1	.	TRBV7-2
ASSESQGGSYEQY	TRBJ2-7	.	TRBV25-1
ASSSGQGSRNTEAF	TRBJ1-1	.	TRBV5-4
ASSIDFGSRTDTQY	TRBJ2-3	.	TRBV5-4
ASSHTAGPSTEAF	TRBJ1-1	.	TRBV7-3
ASSPPRREGRETQY	TRBJ2-5	.	TRBV2
ASSFRGQGSGYT	TRBJ1-2	.	TRBV27
SVSWDGYT	TRBJ1-2	.	TRBV29-1
ASSGHTQPQH	TRBJ1-5	.	TRBV28
ATSRVRARLNYGYT	TRBJ1-2	.	TRBV15
ASSIRTGANQPQH	TRBJ1-5	.	TRBV19
ASTTDNTEAF	TRBJ1-1	.	TRBV28
ASSMFEGQGNQPQH	TRBJ1-5	.	TRBV19
ASSESPFMNTEAF	TRBJ1-1	.	TRBV6-1
ASSQDRRQSYISYEQY	TRBJ2-7	.	TRBV3-1/TRBV3-2
ASSSRKGIGGELF	TRBJ2-2	.	TRBV7-3
ASSLGTNTEAF	TRBJ1-1	few	TRBV7-2
ASRSQAIGQPQH	TRBJ1-5	.	TRBV6-5
ASSLFGYEETQY	TRBJ2-5	.	TRBV5-8
ASSFGPAEETQY	TRBJ2-5	.	TRBV5-6
ASSLKAFGDEQY	TRBJ2-7	.	TRBV18
ASSSDRGYNEKLF	TRBJ1-4	.	TRBV4-3
ASSWSGSPLH	TRBJ1-6	.	TRBV12-3/TRBV12-4
ASSQVGVYGYT	TRBJ1-2	.	TRBV3-1/TRBV3-2
ASSLSGTSGSYEQY	TRBJ2-7	.	TRBV27
ASSLGTVNQPQH	TRBJ1-5	.	TRBV7-8